Below, 26 T cell receptor beta chains from the same sample are listed, as sequenced in a study of blood T cell repertoires in COVID-19. Libraries were prepared by immunoSEQ multiplex PCR; TCRdb keeps only in-frame clonotypes and omits some of them. Of around 68,000 clones in the sample, over 80% were seen once. The sample consisted of peripheral blood. These receptors were collected from a human donor in a cohort sampled during active COVID-19.

This chain joins TRBV6-7 and TRBJ1-4; no clear D. TRBV6-7 is an open reading frame, and its role is uncertain. The CDR3 spans 14 residues. V lost 0 bases and J lost 10, with 12 bases in between. The CDR3 spells CASSYSSTKTKLFF. CDR3 DNA sequence: TGTGCCAGCAGTTACTCGAGTACCAAAACAAAACTGTTTTTT.

The rearrangement joins TRBV30 to TRBJ2-3; unclear D gene. Deletions cut 1 base from V and 0 bases from J, with 14 bases between. Germline values: CDR1 GTSNPN, CDR2 SVGIG (reference sequence). The CDR3 is 16 amino acids. The CDR3 DNA reads as TGTGCCTGGAGTGGAGGTCAGCTCGCTAGCACAGATACGCAGTATTTT. Its protein product is CAWSGGQLASTDTQYF. The full variable domain, its missing parts supplied by reference TRBV30 and TRBJ2-3, is SQTIHQWPATLVQPVGSPLSLECTVEGTSNPNLYWYRQAAGRGLQLLFYSVGIGQISSEVPQNLSASRPQDRQFILSSKKLLLSDSGFYLCAWSGGQLASTDTQYFGPGTRLTVL.

This clone turned up a few times. V and J are TRBV5-1 and TRBJ2-2; D possibly corresponds to TRBD1 (6 bases). The length of the CDR3 is 16 residues. In germline, CDR1 is SGHRS, CDR2 YFSETQ. V was cut by 4 bases and J by 2 bases, with 15 bases left in between. The CDR3: CASSLPLQGNTGELFF. Here the CDR3 DNA reads TGCGCCAGCAGCCTTCCATTACAGGGAAACACCGGGGAGCTGTTTTTT.

CDR3 coding DNA: TGCGCCAGCGGAGGGGGCAGCCAACAAGAGACCCAGTACTTC. This encodes CASGGGSQQETQYF. This rearrangement joins TRBV5-1 to TRBJ2-5; D may be TRBD1 (7 bases). The CDR3 contains 14 residues. The V end lost 7 bases, the J end lost 2 bases, and 15 bases lay between the germline ends. Germline CDR1 is SGHRS and CDR2 is YFSETQ.

The rearrangement links TRBV5-8 to TRBJ2-5, with a weak D call TRBD2 (6 bases). The CDR3 is 14 amino acids. Germline V lookup: CDR1 SGHTS, CDR2 YDEGEE. Trimming removed 2 bases from V and 4 bases from J, with 12 bases in between. The CDR3 nucleotides are TGTGCCAGCAGCTTTCCGGGACTCGCAGAGACCCAGTACTTC. Residues: CASSFPGLAETQYF.

J is TRBJ1-2 and V is TRBV4-1, with unresolved D. This CDR3 spans 16 amino acids. The ends were cut back, 0 bases at V and 5 bases at J, with 16 bases in the middle. Germline CDR1 is MGHRA and CDR2 is YSYEKL. The CDR3 loop is CASSQEGTPGTYGYTF. CDR3 nucleotides: TGCGCCAGCAGCCAAGAGGGAACACCGGGAACTTATGGCTACACCTTC.

The genes are TRBV10-3 and TRBJ1-2; 9 positions match TRBD1. Germline V gene data show CDR1 as ENHRY and CDR2 as SYGVKD. J lost 3 bases, V lost 4 bases, and 12 bases had no gene match. The CDR3 has 17 residues. The CDR3 DNA sequence: TGTGCCATCAGTGGTTTGGACAGGGGCTCTTTCGACTATGGCTACACCTTC. This encodes CAISGLDRGSFDYGYTF.

A few counts support this clone. V gene TRBV7-9 combines with J gene TRBJ1-1; 11 bases line up with TRBD1. Germline lookup yields CDR1 SEHNR and CDR2 FQNEAQ (reference sequence). V shed 5 bases and J 1 base; nucleotides not matched to a gene: 6. This CDR3 comprises 16 residues. The CDR3 loop reads CASSHTDRGPNTEAFF. CDR3 coding DNA: TGTGCCAGCAGCCACACGGACAGGGGGCCGAACACTGAAGCTTTCTTT.

The chain is built from TRBV6-6 and TRBJ2-6; 7 bases fit TRBD1. CDR3 length equals 15 residues. V shed 5 bases, J shed 4 bases, and the junction held 5 bases outside the gene matches. Germline lookup yields CDR1 MNHNY and CDR2 SVGAGI (reference sequence). The CDR3 DNA reads as TGTGCCAGCAGTCTAACAGGGGAAGGGGCCAACGTCCTGACTTTC. Its protein product is CASSLTGEGANVLTF.

The DNA of the CDR3 is TGTGCCAGCAGCTTAAGACACGAAGCTTTCTTT. Protein product: CASSLRHEAFF. V gene TRBV5-6 combines with J gene TRBJ1-1; no definite D call. From germline, CDR1 is SGHDT and CDR2 YYEEEE. V dropped 2 bases and J dropped 8 bases, with 7 bases sitting between them. This CDR3 contains 11 residues. The full variable domain, rest sourced from reference TRBV5-6 and TRBJ1-1, is DAGVTQSPTHLIKTRGQQVTLRCSPKSGHDTVSWYQQALGQGPQFIFQYYEEEERQRGNFPDRFSGHQFPNYSSELNVNALLLGDSALYLCASSLRHEAFFGQGTRLTVV.

J is TRBJ1-4 and V is TRBV28; 8 bases map to TRBD1. The CDR3 covers 16 residues. J was trimmed by 2 bases and V by 6 bases; bases with no gene match: 8. The germline V gene encodes CDR1 MDHEN and CDR2 SYDVKM. Here the CDR3 reads CASSLLQGVTNEKLFF. The CDR3 coding sequence is TGTGCCAGCAGCCTACTACAGGGGGTGACTAATGAAAAACTGTTTTTT.

Here the CDR3 DNA reads TGTGCCAGCAGTGTCGGTACAGGGGGGAACACCGGGGAGCTGTTTTTT. It is translated as CASSVGTGGNTGELFF. V and J are TRBV2 and TRBJ2-2; 8 positions agree with TRBD1. Germline CDR1 is SNHLY and CDR2 is FYNNEI. The CDR3 is made up of 16 amino acids. V lost 4 bases and J lost 1; bases outside the gene matches: 5. Filled out from reference TRBV2 and TRBJ2-2, the complete variable domain reads EPEVTQTPSHQVTQMGQEVILRCVPISNHLYFYWYRQILGQKVEFLVSFYNNEISEKSEIFDDQFSVERPDGSNFTLKIRSTKLEDSAMYFCASSVGTGGNTGELFFGEGSRLTVL.

The V and J genes are TRBV6-1 and TRBJ2-7; TRBD1 matches at 9 bases. Germline CDR1 is MNHNS and CDR2 is SASEGT. Trimming cost V 3 bases and J 2 bases; bases outside gene matches: 8. There are 16 residues in the CDR3. The CDR3 DNA reads TGTGCCAGCAGTGAGTTCGGGACAGGGCTCCCCTACGAGCAGTACTTC. It encodes CASSEFGTGLPYEQYF.

The V gene is TRBV7-2, the J gene TRBJ1-3, with TRBD1 matching 7 bases. The V gene end was trimmed by 6 bases and the J gene end by 0 bases; junction bases not matched to a gene: 8. There are 16 residues in the CDR3. Germline V gives CDR1 SGHTA, CDR2 FQGNSA. As DNA, the CDR3 is TGTGCCAGCAGTAGACAGGGATCCTTCTCTGGAAACACCATATATTTT. This encodes CASSRQGSFSGNTIYF.

The J gene is TRBJ2-5, the V gene TRBV6-1, with 7 bases fitting TRBD1. The length of the CDR3 is 16 residues. V trimming: 3 bases; J trimming: 1 base; junction bases outside the gene matches: 8. Per germline, CDR1 MNHNS and CDR2 SASEGT. CDR3 DNA: TGTGCCAGCAGTGACGCTAGAAGGGGGCTCCAAGAGACCCAGTACTTC. It codes for CASSDARRGLQETQYF.

The rearrangement uses TRBV28 and TRBJ1-4, with a possible D match to TRBD1 (5 bases). Trimming cost V 5 bases and J 5 bases, with 18 bases left between them. The CDR3 is made up of 16 amino acids. Looked up from germline, CDR1 is MDHEN and CDR2 is SYDVKM. CDR3 region: CASSPLLGRENEKLFF. The CDR3 DNA follows: TGTGCCAGCAGTCCCCTCCTGGGGCGCGAGAATGAAAAACTGTTTTTT.

The chain joins TRBV7-2 to TRBJ1-6; D perhaps matches TRBD1 (6 bases). V lost 4 bases to trimming and J lost 6 bases, with 10 bases between them. The CDR3 totals 14 residues. Germline assignment: CDR1 SGHTA and CDR2 FQGNSA. Written as DNA, the CDR3 is TGTGCCAGCAGCTCACAGGGAAGTAATTCACCCCTCCACTTT. Translating it yields CASSSQGSNSPLHF.

CDR3 bases: TGTGCCAGCAGTGAGAGTCAAGAGACCCAGTACTTC. It codes for CASSESQETQYF. The chain has TRBV2 and TRBJ2-5; D not certain. V gave up 3 bases and J gave up 2 bases, with 4 bases separating them. Looked up from germline, CDR1 is SNHLY and CDR2 is FYNNEI. This CDR3 contains 12 residues.

The V gene is TRBV28, the J gene TRBJ1-1, with TRBD1 identical over 7 bases. The CDR3 covers 17 residues. V lost 2 bases, J lost 5 bases, and 14 bases stayed unmatched. CDR1 MDHEN and CDR2 SYDVKM come from the germline V gene. CDR3 coding DNA: TGTGCCAGCAGTTTACGGGCAGGGGGGAAGAAGGGTACTGAAGCTTTCTTT. It translates to CASSLRAGGKKGTEAFF.

The chain combines TRBV3-1 (or the pseudogene TRBV3-2) with TRBJ2-1; 9 bases map to TRBD2. Per the germline V gene, CDR1 is LGHDT and CDR2 is YNNKEL (reference sequence). V shed 4 bases, J shed 2 bases, and the junction held 6 bases outside the gene matches. CDR3 length: 16 residues. As DNA, the CDR3 is TGTGCCAGCAGCCCTATGGGCGGGAGGGCCTACAATGAGCAGTTCTTC. As protein: CASSPMGGRAYNEQFF.

The chain uses TRBV19 and TRBJ1-5; the D gene is possibly TRBD1 (5 bases). CDR3 length equals 17 residues. Trimming removed 4 bases from V and 5 bases from J, with 21 bases in between. Germline CDR1 and CDR2: LNHDA and SQIVND (reference sequence). The CDR3 reads CASSSDSEWEGYQPQHF. The DNA for the CDR3 is TGTGCCAGTAGTAGCGACAGCGAATGGGAGGGATATCAGCCCCAGCATTTT.

The chain employs TRBV5-1 and TRBJ2-7; 10 bases agree with TRBD1. This CDR3 spans 14 amino acids. The trim removed 0 bases at V and 5 bases at J, leaving 2 bases unmatched. Looked up from germline, CDR1 is SGHRS and CDR2 is YFSETQ. The CDR3 here is CASSLVGTGDEQYF. The CDR3 DNA follows: TGCGCCAGCAGCTTGGTTGGGACAGGGGACGAGCAGTACTTC.

This clone was recorded once. The chain joins TRBV30 to TRBJ1-5, with D unresolved. Germline CDR1 GTSNPN, CDR2 SVGIG (reference sequence). This CDR3 spans 13 amino acids. Trimming pared 0 bases from V and 9 bases from J, leaving 12 bases between. CDR3 in amino acids: CAWSVLDETPQHF. Here the CDR3 DNA reads TGTGCCTGGAGTGTACTAGACGAAACGCCCCAGCATTTT. Complete variable domain (other parts from reference TRBV30 and TRBJ1-5): SQTIHQWPATLVQPVGSPLSLECTVEGTSNPNLYWYRQAAGRGLQLLFYSVGIGQISSEVPQNLSASRPQDRQFILSSKKLLLSDSGFYLCAWSVLDETPQHFGDGTRLSIL.

CDR3 coding DNA: TGTGCCAGCAGCCTTCTACAGGGGGCGATGTATGGCTACACCTTC. Translated: CASSLLQGAMYGYTF. The rearrangement uses TRBV6-5 and TRBJ1-2; 9 nucleotides match TRBD1. Germline lookup yields CDR1 MNHEY and CDR2 SVGAGI. The CDR3 spans 15 residues. Trimming removed 6 bases from V and 5 bases from J; junction bases left unmatched: 10.

The chain recombines TRBV3-1 (or the pseudogene TRBV3-2) with TRBJ2-3, with TRBD2 matching over 12 bases. Germline V CDR1 and CDR2: LGHDT, YNNKEL (reference sequence). CDR3 size: 16 residues. J gave up 5 bases and V 5 bases, and 8 bases lay outside the gene matches. This CDR3 reads CASSETSGGPEDTQYF. The CDR3 DNA follows: TGTGCCAGCAGCGAGACTAGCGGGGGCCCCGAAGATACGCAGTATTTT.

The CDR3 DNA sequence: TGTGCCAGCAGCCCGACGACAGGGGGTCCCTTTCAAGAGACCCAGTACTTC. Translated, it gives CASSPTTGGPFQETQYF. V and J are TRBV7-2 and TRBJ2-5; 9 bases line up with TRBD1. The CDR3 is made up of 17 amino acids. Germline CDR1 is SGHTA and CDR2 is FQGNSA. J lost 2 bases, V lost 5 bases, and 12 bases had no gene match.